These T cell receptor beta chains were read from a single sample in a study of control samples from healthy donors and cancer patients. Profiling relied on immunoSEQ multiplex PCR, and the TCRdb table lists in-frame clones only, not all of them. The table includes 100,000 to 150,000 clones, 92% detected once. Sequenced material: blood. The receptors were sampled from a woman aged 45-60 years in good health. CDR3s include the opening cysteine and the closing phenylalanine or tryptophan. The D gene is left open where the match is weak. Clone sizes are given selectively: once, few, many, or a class where the clone is expanded.

clone size,J gene,V gene,D gene,CDR3 protein,CDR3 DNA
NA,TRBJ1-2,TRBV15,NA,CATSRPGYGYTF,TGTGCCACCAGCAGACCGGGTTATGGCTACACCTTC
NA,TRBJ1-4,TRBV2,NA,CASRPGPSTNEKLFF,TGTGCCAGCAGACCGGGCCCTTCAACTAATGAAAAACTGTTTTTT
NA,TRBJ2-7,TRBV28,NA,CASTTLSPYEQYF,TGTGCCAGCACCACCCTTAGCCCCTACGAGCAGTACTTC
NA,TRBJ1-4,TRBV15,NA,CATSRGRGTAGGKLFF,TGTGCCACCAGCAGAGGCCGCGGGACCGCGGGGGGAAAACTGTTTTTT
NA,TRBJ1-3,TRBV4-1,NA,CASSPSQSSGNTIYF,TGCGCCAGCAGCCCATCACAGAGCTCTGGAAACACCATATATTTT
NA,TRBJ1-1,TRBV19,TRBD1,CASSIQGQLNTEAFF,TGTGCCAGTAGTATACAGGGACAGTTGAACACTGAAGCTTTCTTT
once,TRBJ1-5,TRBV2,NA,CASNVYSNQPQHF,TGTGCCAGCAACGTTTATAGCAATCAGCCCCAGCATTTT
NA,TRBJ2-6,TRBV27,TRBD1,CASTSTGAGANVLTF,TGTGCCAGCACCTCTACAGGGGCTGGGGCCAACGTCCTGACTTTC
NA,TRBJ1-2,TRBV6-1,TRBD1,CASSERTGGSGSTF,TGTGCCAGCAGTGAACGGACAGGGGGCTCAGGTTCCACCTTC
NA,TRBJ1-2,TRBV12-3/TRBV12-4,TRBD1,CARGDSHHYGYTF,TGTGCCAGGGGGGACAGCCACCACTATGGCTACACCTTC
NA,TRBJ2-2,TRBV20-1,TRBD2,CSASQPLAGGGNTGELFF,TGCAGTGCTAGTCAACCCTTAGCGGGAGGGGGGAACACCGGGGAGCTGTTTTTT
NA,TRBJ1-1,TRBV7-9,NA,CASSLRGRNTEAFF,TGTGCCAGCAGCCTAAGAGGAAGGAACACTGAAGCTTTCTTT
NA,TRBJ1-1,TRBV9,NA,CASSVGTRFTEAFF,TGTGCCAGCAGCGTAGGGACCAGGTTCACTGAAGCTTTCTTT
NA,TRBJ2-7,TRBV7-9,TRBD1,CASSLAGTGAYEQYF,TGTGCCAGCAGCTTAGCCGGGACAGGAGCCTACGAGCAGTACTTC
NA,TRBJ1-2,TRBV5-1,TRBD1,CASSPGGRTGYGYTF,TGCGCCAGCAGCCCCGGGGGGCGGACAGGCTATGGCTACACCTTC
NA,TRBJ2-5,TRBV7-8,TRBD2,CASSLERAGGRTQYF,TGTGCCAGCAGCTTAGAGCGAGCGGGGGGGCGGACCCAGTACTTC
few,TRBJ1-5,TRBV12-5,NA,CASGDSYSNQPQHF,TGTGCTAGTGGTGACAGCTATAGCAATCAGCCCCAGCATTTT
NA,TRBJ2-7,TRBV7-6,NA,CASSPLGTDEQYF,TGTGCCAGCAGCCCCCTTGGAACCGACGAGCAGTACTTC
once,TRBJ1-2,TRBV4-1,NA,CASSQPGSRYGYTF,TGCGCCAGCAGCCAACCCGGGTCCCGCTATGGCTACACCTTC
NA,TRBJ1-6,TRBV25-1,NA,CASRGEGQRSPLHF,TGTGCCAGCAGGGGAGAGGGGCAACGATCACCCCTCCACTTT
NA,TRBJ1-2,TRBV2,NA,CASSETTLEGAYYGYTF,TGTGCCAGCAGCGAAACTACCTTGGAGGGCGCGTACTATGGCTACACCTTC
few,TRBJ1-1,TRBV19,NA,CASSQMNTEAFF,TGTGCCAGTTCTCAGATGAACACTGAAGCTTTCTTT
once,TRBJ2-1,TRBV13,TRBD2,CASSPPAGDTSSYNEQFF,TGTGCCAGCAGCCCCCCAGCGGGGGATACCAGCTCCTACAATGAGCAGTTCTTC
NA,TRBJ2-1,TRBV5-1,TRBD2,CASSQLISGRAGNEQFF,TGCGCCAGCAGCCAGCTGATTAGCGGGAGGGCCGGGAATGAGCAGTTCTTC
NA,TRBJ1-1,TRBV18,NA,CASSLGRTASMNTEAFF,TGTGCCAGCTCCCTAGGGCGGACCGCTTCCATGAACACTGAAGCTTTCTTT